This is a list of T cell receptor beta chains from one sample in a study of cytomegalovirus exposure and HLA in healthy donors. Assay used: immunoSEQ multiplex PCR; TCRdb lists only in-frame clones, some missing. The sample yields approximately 100,000 clones, around 93% seen once. Sequencing was done on a sample of PBMCs. The receptors stem from a woman aged 30 to 39 in good health and CMV-seropositive. The CDR3 runs from the conserved cysteine through the conserved F or W. Each record gives: clone size, J gene, D gene, V gene, CDR3 protein, CDR3 DNA. A D gene is named only where the DNA matches it firmly. Size tells how often a clone was seen (once, few, many) or the class of an expanded clone, and some rows leave it out.

clone size: -; J gene: TRBJ2-7; D gene: -; V gene: TRBV30; CDR3 protein: CAWSVRTNHEQYF; CDR3 DNA: TGTGCCTGGAGTGTACGGACTAACCACGAGCAGTACTTC
clone size: -; J gene: TRBJ2-5; D gene: -; V gene: TRBV10-3; CDR3 protein: CAISEWRLPSQETQYF; CDR3 DNA: TGTGCCATCAGTGAATGGAGGCTCCCCTCGCAAGAGACCCAGTACTTC
clone size: -; J gene: TRBJ2-1; D gene: TRBD2; V gene: TRBV9; CDR3 protein: CASSSGTSGNYNEQFF; CDR3 DNA: TGTGCCAGCAGTTCCGGGACTAGCGGGAACTACAATGAGCAGTTCTTC
clone size: -; J gene: TRBJ2-5; D gene: -; V gene: TRBV5-4; CDR3 protein: CASSPIGSVGEETQYF; CDR3 DNA: TGTGCCAGCAGCCCGATCGGGAGCGTGGGAGAAGAGACCCAGTACTTC
clone size: -; J gene: TRBJ1-2; D gene: TRBD1; V gene: TRBV28; CDR3 protein: CASSLLFRDRGRGYTF; CDR3 DNA: TGTGCCAGCAGTCTCCTCTTTAGGGACAGGGGGCGAGGCTACACCTTC
clone size: -; J gene: TRBJ2-7; D gene: TRBD2; V gene: TRBV19; CDR3 protein: CASSKVPSGRDEQYF; CDR3 DNA: TGTGCCAGTAGTAAGGTACCTAGCGGGAGGGACGAGCAGTACTTC
clone size: -; J gene: TRBJ2-3; D gene: -; V gene: TRBV5-6; CDR3 protein: CASSLVGRSTDTQYF; CDR3 DNA: TGTGCCAGCAGCTTGGTGGGGCGGAGCACAGATACGCAGTATTTT
clone size: -; J gene: TRBJ1-3; D gene: -; V gene: TRBV4-1; CDR3 protein: CASSQVTSSGNTIYF; CDR3 DNA: TGCGCCAGCAGCCAAGTCACGAGCTCTGGAAACACCATATATTTT
clone size: -; J gene: TRBJ2-2; D gene: -; V gene: TRBV18; CDR3 protein: CASSSTKQGTGELFF; CDR3 DNA: TGTGCCAGCTCATCTACCAAGCAGGGCACCGGGGAGCTGTTTTTT
clone size: few; J gene: TRBJ1-5; D gene: TRBD1; V gene: TRBV7-9; CDR3 protein: CASSEGGRGDQPQHF; CDR3 DNA: TGTGCCAGCAGCGAGGGGGGCAGGGGGGATCAGCCCCAGCATTTT
clone size: -; J gene: TRBJ2-7; D gene: TRBD1; V gene: TRBV6-4; CDR3 protein: CASTADRETYEQYF; CDR3 DNA: TGTGCCAGCACCGCGGACAGGGAGACCTACGAGCAGTACTTC
clone size: -; J gene: TRBJ2-7; D gene: TRBD2; V gene: TRBV27; CDR3 protein: CASRSGSSYEQYF; CDR3 DNA: TGTGCCAGCCGTAGCGGGAGCTCCTACGAGCAGTACTTC
clone size: once; J gene: TRBJ1-5; D gene: -; V gene: TRBV29-1; CDR3 protein: CSVAESTNQPQHF; CDR3 DNA: TGCAGCGTTGCTGAATCCACTAATCAGCCCCAGCATTTT
clone size: -; J gene: TRBJ2-3; D gene: -; V gene: TRBV7-8; CDR3 protein: CASSLGASVSTDTQYF; CDR3 DNA: TGTGCCAGCAGCTTAGGGGCTAGCGTAAGCACAGATACGCAGTATTTT
clone size: -; J gene: TRBJ2-1; D gene: -; V gene: TRBV19; CDR3 protein: CATKGTGIAYNEQFF; CDR3 DNA: TGTGCCACCAAAGGTACGGGGATCGCCTACAATGAGCAGTTCTTC
clone size: -; J gene: TRBJ2-3; D gene: TRBD1; V gene: TRBV7-9; CDR3 protein: CASSPGQGNTDTQYF; CDR3 DNA: TGTGCCAGCAGCCCCGGACAGGGTAACACAGATACGCAGTATTTT
clone size: -; J gene: TRBJ2-1; D gene: -; V gene: TRBV28; CDR3 protein: CASTLGGAINNEQFF; CDR3 DNA: TGTGCCAGCACTTTAGGGGGGGCTATCAACAATGAGCAGTTCTTC
clone size: -; J gene: TRBJ1-4; D gene: -; V gene: TRBV7-2; CDR3 protein: CASSGGEKLFF; CDR3 DNA: TGTGCCAGCAGCGGCGGTGAAAAACTGTTTTTT
clone size: -; J gene: TRBJ2-7; D gene: -; V gene: TRBV15; CDR3 protein: CATSRTTEMAYEQYF; CDR3 DNA: TGTGCCACCAGCAGAACCACAGAGATGGCCTACGAGCAGTACTTC
clone size: -; J gene: TRBJ2-1; D gene: TRBD2; V gene: TRBV4-1; CDR3 protein: CASSQDPLAGGGEQFF; CDR3 DNA: TGCGCCAGCAGCCAAGATCCCCTAGCGGGAGGGGGTGAGCAGTTCTTC
clone size: -; J gene: TRBJ2-3; D gene: TRBD2; V gene: TRBV7-2; CDR3 protein: CASSLGDSSGSAKYF; CDR3 DNA: TGTGCCAGCAGCTTAGGGGATTCTAGCGGGAGTGCTAAGTATTTT
clone size: -; J gene: TRBJ2-7; D gene: TRBD1; V gene: TRBV28; CDR3 protein: CASSSPGQAYEQYF; CDR3 DNA: TGTGCCAGCAGTTCGCCGGGACAGGCCTACGAGCAGTACTTC
clone size: -; J gene: TRBJ2-2; D gene: TRBD2; V gene: TRBV6-4; CDR3 protein: CASSPPTSGSDRPGELFF; CDR3 DNA: TGTGCCAGCAGCCCCCCCACTAGCGGGAGTGATCGACCTGGGGAGCTGTTTTTT
clone size: once; J gene: TRBJ2-7; D gene: TRBD2; V gene: TRBV6-1; CDR3 protein: CASSHTLRGGEQYF; CDR3 DNA: TGTGCCAGCAGCCACACTCTTAGGGGAGGGGAGCAGTACTTC
clone size: -; J gene: TRBJ1-2; D gene: TRBD1; V gene: TRBV28; CDR3 protein: CASSLLQGVGAGYTF; CDR3 DNA: TGTGCCAGCAGTTTACTACAGGGGGTAGGGGCGGGCTACACCTTC
clone size: -; J gene: TRBJ1-3; D gene: -; V gene: TRBV14; CDR3 protein: CASSQDLGLTSGNTIYF; CDR3 DNA: TGTGCCAGCAGCCAAGATCTGGGACTGACCTCTGGAAACACCATATATTTT
clone size: -; J gene: TRBJ2-5; D gene: TRBD2; V gene: TRBV5-1; CDR3 protein: CASSLGLAGAETQYF; CDR3 DNA: TGCGCCAGCAGCTTGGGGCTAGCGGGAGCCGAGACCCAGTACTTC
clone size: -; J gene: TRBJ1-5; D gene: -; V gene: TRBV2; CDR3 protein: CASTEGDQPQHF; CDR3 DNA: TGTGCCAGCACCGAAGGAGATCAGCCCCAGCATTTT
clone size: -; J gene: TRBJ1-5; D gene: -; V gene: TRBV19; CDR3 protein: CASSIVRGSNQPQHF; CDR3 DNA: TGTGCCAGTAGTATAGTAAGGGGGAGCAATCAGCCCCAGCATTTT
clone size: -; J gene: TRBJ1-1; D gene: -; V gene: TRBV4-3; CDR3 protein: CASSQDPIQYLNTEAFF; CDR3 DNA: TGCGCCAGCAGCCAAGACCCTATACAGTACCTGAACACTGAAGCTTTCTTT
clone size: -; J gene: TRBJ2-2; D gene: TRBD2; V gene: TRBV4-3; CDR3 protein: CASSDEREDTGELFF; CDR3 DNA: TGCGCCAGCTCGGACGAGCGGGAGGACACCGGGGAGCTGTTTTTT
clone size: -; J gene: TRBJ2-1; D gene: -; V gene: TRBV30; CDR3 protein: CAWRSRSYNEQFF; CDR3 DNA: TGTGCCTGGAGATCCAGGTCCTACAATGAGCAGTTCTTC
clone size: -; J gene: TRBJ2-2; D gene: TRBD1; V gene: TRBV6-7; CDR3 protein: CASSYPDRVVSANTGELFF; CDR3 DNA: TGTGCCAGCAGTTACCCGGACAGGGTGGTATCCGCGAACACCGGGGAGCTGTTTTTT
clone size: -; J gene: TRBJ2-3; D gene: -; V gene: TRBV5-4; CDR3 protein: CASSSDGDLSTDTQYF; CDR3 DNA: TGTGCCAGCAGCTCCGACGGGGACTTAAGCACAGATACGCAGTATTTT
clone size: -; J gene: TRBJ2-2; D gene: -; V gene: TRBV7-6; CDR3 protein: CASRLSAGQSGELFF; CDR3 DNA: TGTGCCAGCAGGTTGTCGGCAGGGCAATCCGGGGAGCTGTTTTTT
clone size: -; J gene: TRBJ2-2; D gene: TRBD2; V gene: TRBV6-6; CDR3 protein: CASKLAGGHTGELFF; CDR3 DNA: TGTGCCAGCAAACTAGCGGGAGGCCACACCGGGGAGCTGTTTTTT
clone size: -; J gene: TRBJ2-3; D gene: -; V gene: TRBV5-4; CDR3 protein: CASSGAGRNTDTQYF; CDR3 DNA: TGTGCCAGCAGCGGGGCCGGTAGGAACACAGATACGCAGTATTTT
clone size: -; J gene: TRBJ2-5; D gene: TRBD2; V gene: TRBV5-1; CDR3 protein: CASSLSGSHLETQYF; CDR3 DNA: TGCGCCAGCAGCTTGAGCGGGAGTCATCTGGAGACCCAGTACTTC
clone size: -; J gene: TRBJ2-5; D gene: TRBD2; V gene: TRBV28; CDR3 protein: CASSSIRTSGSSEQKETQYF; CDR3 DNA: TGTGCCAGCAGTTCAATAAGGACTAGCGGGAGTTCAGAACAGAAAGAGACCCAGTACTTC
clone size: -; J gene: TRBJ1-4; D gene: -; V gene: TRBV4-2; CDR3 protein: CASSQVVTNEKLFF; CDR3 DNA: TGTGCCAGCAGCCAAGTAGTAACTAATGAAAAACTGTTTTTT
clone size: once; J gene: TRBJ2-3; D gene: TRBD2; V gene: TRBV28; CDR3 protein: CASSQREGLTDTQYF; CDR3 DNA: TGTGCCAGCAGTCAACGGGAGGGCCTCACAGATACGCAGTATTTT
clone size: -; J gene: TRBJ1-4; D gene: TRBD1; V gene: TRBV9; CDR3 protein: CASSLGTGGEDEKLFF; CDR3 DNA: TGTGCCAGCAGCCTTGGGACAGGGGGCGAGGATGAAAAACTGTTTTTT
clone size: -; J gene: TRBJ2-3; D gene: TRBD2; V gene: TRBV27; CDR3 protein: CASGRVREQRDTQYF; CDR3 DNA: TGTGCCAGCGGCCGCGTGCGGGAGCAGCGAGATACGCAGTATTTT
clone size: -; J gene: TRBJ2-1; D gene: TRBD2; V gene: TRBV6-5; CDR3 protein: CASSYSSLAGNNEQFF; CDR3 DNA: TGTGCCAGCAGTTACTCGAGTCTAGCGGGAAACAATGAGCAGTTCTTC
clone size: -; J gene: TRBJ2-1; D gene: TRBD2; V gene: TRBV11-2; CDR3 protein: CASSSLAGDYNEQFF; CDR3 DNA: TGTGCCAGCAGCTCCCTAGCGGGAGATTACAATGAGCAGTTCTTC
clone size: -; J gene: TRBJ1-3; D gene: -; V gene: TRBV28; CDR3 protein: CASSLWGQRSSGNTIYF; CDR3 DNA: TGTGCCAGCAGTTTATGGGGTCAGCGAAGCTCTGGAAACACCATATATTTT